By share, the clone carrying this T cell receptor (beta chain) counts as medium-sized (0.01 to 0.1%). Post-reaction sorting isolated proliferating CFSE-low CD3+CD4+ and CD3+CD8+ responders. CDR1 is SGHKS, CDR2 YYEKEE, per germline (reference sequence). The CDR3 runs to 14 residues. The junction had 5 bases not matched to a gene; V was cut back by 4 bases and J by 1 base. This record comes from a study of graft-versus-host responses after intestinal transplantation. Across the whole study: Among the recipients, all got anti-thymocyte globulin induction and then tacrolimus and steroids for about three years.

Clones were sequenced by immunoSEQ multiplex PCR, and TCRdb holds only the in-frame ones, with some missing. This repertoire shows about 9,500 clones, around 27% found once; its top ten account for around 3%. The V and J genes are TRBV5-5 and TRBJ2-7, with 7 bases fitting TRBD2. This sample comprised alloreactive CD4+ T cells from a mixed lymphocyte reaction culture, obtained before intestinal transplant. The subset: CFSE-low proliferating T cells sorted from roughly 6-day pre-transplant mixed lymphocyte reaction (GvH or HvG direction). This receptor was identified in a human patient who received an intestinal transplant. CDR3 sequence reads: CASSAPGLSYEQYF. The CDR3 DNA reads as TGTGCCAGCAGCGCGCCGGGACTATCCTACGAGCAGTACTTC. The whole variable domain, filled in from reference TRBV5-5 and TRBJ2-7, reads DAGVTQSPTHLIKTRGQQVTLRCSPISGHKSVSWYQQVLGQGPQFIFQYYEKEERGRGNFPDRFSARQFPNYSSELNVNALLLGDSALYLCASSAPGLSYEQYFGPGTRLTVT.